The TCR beta chain under discussion was sequenced for a study of T cells in Graves' hyperthyroidism and ophthalmopathy. Patients having uncontrolled infection, another autoimmune disease, pregnancy or lactation were not included. This clonotype was seen many times. The antigen remains undetermined. RNA transcripts were the template for amplifying TCR beta CDR3 regions. First-round RT-PCR of the TCR CDR3 relied on the HTBI primer set. TCRdb fed the multiplex PCR reads into MiXCR, producing one record per CDR3 protein. The sample holds 530,000 or so distinct CDR3 sequences, around 22% seen once. General study results and limits: In the blood, most expanded thyroid clonotypes above 0.001 appeared as well.

Germline-derived CDR1 and CDR2 are MNHEY and SVGAGI. The CDR3 totals 15 residues. The V and J ends lost 0 bases and 8 bases, in that order; junction bases with no gene match: 7. This TCR was sampled from a woman aged 25 to 39 with Graves' ophthalmopathy. The chain combines TRBV6-5 with TRBJ1-2, with TRBD1 matching over 9 bases. The sequencing input was blood. The CDR3 sequence: CASSYSPGTGRGYTF. The CDR3 nucleotides are TGTGCCAGCAGTTACTCTCCCGGGACAGGGCGAGGCTACACCTTC.